The entry below gives a single TCR beta chain sequence along with its context. Original processing methods: Counts of nucleated cells, estimated from reference gene primer amplification, were obtained. Only in-frame clones appear in the TCRdb table, and some are missing; sequencing was by immunoSEQ multiplex PCR. V, J and clone size derive from that table, while D and trimming were established from the DNA sequence. The sample holds 220,000 or so clones, about 80% seen once. The data were obtained in a study of blood T cell repertoires in COVID-19. About the study: The origin of the acute and convalescent COVID-19 samples was the United States, Italy and Spain.

The CDR3 totals 13 residues. CDR1 LGHDT and CDR2 YNNKEL come from the germline V gene (reference sequence). V lost 1 base, J lost 5 bases, and 9 bases lay in between. The chain combines TRBV3-1 (or the pseudogene TRBV3-2) with TRBJ2-7, with no clear D. Specimen: peripheral blood. This sequence originates from a woman of 80 years or more with acute or convalescent COVID-19. CDR3 DNA: TGTGCCAGCAGCCAAGTAAGAGCCCACGAGCAGTACTTC. Encoded protein: CASSQVRAHEQYF.